The 9 T cell receptor beta chains presented below share a single source sample, sequenced in a study of neoadjuvant anti-PD-1 for oral cavity cancer. The repertoire was sequenced with immunoSEQ multiplex PCR; TCRdb's copy has only in-frame clones and lacks some. The table includes about 6,000 clones, just under 60% detected once. The source was tumor tissue, collected before nivolumab (anti-PD-1) treatment. All receptors come from a person between 35 and 79 years old with oral cavity squamous cell carcinoma.

The chain couples TRBV2 to TRBJ2-1, with 9 bases lining up with TRBD2. V lost 8 bases to trimming and J lost 4 bases; unmatched junction nucleotides: 9. Per the germline V gene, CDR1 is SNHLY and CDR2 is FYNNEI. The CDR3 consists of 15 residues. The CDR3 sequence is CASQVGGGGYNEQFF. The CDR3 nucleotides are TGTGCCAGCCAGGTGGGCGGGGGGGGTTACAATGAGCAGTTCTTC.

The J gene is TRBJ2-1, the V gene TRBV18, with D perhaps TRBD2 (6 bases). The CDR3 spans 15 residues. CDR1 is KGHSH, CDR2 LQKENI, per germline. Between the trimmed V and J ends, which lost 5 bases and 3 bases, there was a span of 14 bases. CDR3: CASSKRVADYNEQFF. In nucleotides, the CDR3 is TGTGCCAGCTCAAAAAGGGTAGCGGACTACAATGAGCAGTTCTTC.

This clone appeared a few times. The rearrangement links TRBV27 to TRBJ1-2, with TRBD1 matching over 8 bases. CDR3 length: 12 amino acids. Germline V lookup: CDR1 MNHEY, CDR2 SMNVEV (reference sequence). The junction had 5 bases not matched to a gene; V was cut back by 6 bases and J by 8 bases. Here the CDR3 DNA reads TGTGCCAGCAGCCCCGGACAGGGAGGCTACACCTTC. This encodes CASSPGQGGYTF.

This clone was recorded a few times. This chain connects TRBV2 to TRBJ2-2, with D possibly TRBD1 on 5 matching bases. This CDR3 has 13 amino acids. Trimming stripped 7 bases from V and 8 bases from J, with 14 bases between. The V gene's germline CDR1 is SNHLY and CDR2 FYNNEI. In DNA form, the CDR3 reads TGTGCCAGCAAACCGACAGTTGCTGGGGAGCTGTTTTTT. Residues: CASKPTVAGELFF.

This clone has a handful of counts. The rearrangement links TRBV6-5 to TRBJ2-1; 9 bases agree with TRBD2. Germline assignment: CDR1 MNHEY and CDR2 SVGAGI. CDR3 length: 13 residues. The junction had 5 bases not matched to a gene; V was cut back by 5 bases and J by 9 bases. In nucleotides, the CDR3 is TGTGCCAGCAGTCTTAGCGGGAGCGGTGAGCAGTTCTTC. Residues: CASSLSGSGEQFF.

The sample holds a few counts of this clone. The V call is TRBV10-3, the J call TRBJ2-2; D is perhaps TRBD1 or TRBD2 (5 bases each). The CDR3 runs 18 residues. V was clipped by 3 bases and J by 3 bases, with 20 bases between them. Germline CDR1 and CDR2: ENHRY and SYGVKD. The CDR3 nucleotides are TGTGCCATCAGTGACTACGAGGCTTCGGGGCAGTACACCGGGGAGCTGTTTTTT. Encoded protein: CAISDYEASGQYTGELFF.

The chain couples TRBV5-4 to TRBJ2-3; TRBD2 aligns across 7 bases. The CDR3 has 16 amino acids. Trimming cost V 1 base and J 1 base; bases outside gene matches: 6. In germline, CDR1 is SGHNT, CDR2 YYREEE (reference sequence). The CDR3 nucleotides are TGTGCCAGCAGCTTGTTGGCGGGAGTAGGCACAGATACGCAGTATTTT. Translated, it gives CASSLLAGVGTDTQYF.

This clone was seen more than once but under ten times. V is TRBV2 and J is TRBJ1-1; TRBD1 aligns across 7 bases. The CDR3 loop spans 14 amino acids. Per the germline V gene, CDR1 is SNHLY and CDR2 is FYNNEI. Trimming at V came to 4 bases and at J to 5 bases, leaving 7 bases not matched to a gene. Here the CDR3 reads CASSARTGATEAFF. Here the CDR3 DNA reads TGTGCCAGCAGTGCACGGACAGGAGCTACTGAAGCTTTCTTT.

This clone occurred once. The chain is built from TRBV7-9 and TRBJ1-1, with D hard to call. Germline CDR1 reads SEHNR; CDR2 reads FQNEAQ (reference sequence). Trimming removed 4 bases from V and 4 bases from J, with 16 bases in between. This CDR3 has 15 amino acids. The CDR3 reads CASSSRAERFTEAFF. The CDR3 DNA sequence: TGTGCCAGCAGCTCTAGGGCAGAGCGGTTCACTGAAGCTTTCTTT. The full variable domain, completed using reference TRBV7-9 and TRBJ1-1, is DTGVSQNPRHKITKRGQNVTFRCDPISEHNRLYWYRQTLGQGPEFLTYFQNEAQLEKSRLLSDRFSAERPKGSFSTLEIQRTEQGDSAMYLCASSSRAERFTEAFFGQGTRLTVV.